The 2 T cell receptor beta chains below all came from one sample that was sequenced in a study of blood T cell repertoires in COVID-19. Assay used: immunoSEQ multiplex PCR; TCRdb lists only in-frame clones, some missing. The repertoire holds around 150,000 clones, 84% seen once, with around 10% in the top ten. The source material was peripheral blood. These receptors all stem from a woman of 80 years or more in a cohort sampled during active or convalescent COVID-19.

This chain links TRBV27 with TRBJ1-5; D unclear. Trimming took off 6 bases at V and 0 bases at J, with 12 bases between the two ends. This CDR3 has 15 amino acids. CDR1 and CDR2 (germline): MNHEY, SMNVEV (reference sequence). CDR3 in DNA: TGTGCCAGCAGCTCGCTACCTTATAGCAATCAGCCCCAGCATTTT. Translating gives CASSSLPYSNQPQHF.

This chain uses TRBV30 with TRBJ1-6, with D perhaps matching TRBD1 (6 bases). There are 13 residues in the CDR3. Germline V gene lookup returns CDR1 GTSNPN and CDR2 SVGIG (reference sequence). V lost 7 bases, J lost 6 bases, and 13 bases lay in between. The CDR3 protein is CASQGSGNSPLHF. CDR3 DNA sequence: TGTGCCTCCCAGGGGAGTGGTAATTCACCCCTCCACTTT.